What follows are 21 T cell receptor beta chains derived from one specimen sequenced in a study of T cell changes during pregnancy in multiple sclerosis. Produced via immunoSEQ multiplex PCR; TCRdb's table is partial and in-frame only. The sample consists of approximately 110,000 clones, roughly 90% of them appearing once. This material consisted of peripheral blood, taken after pregnancy. The receptors here all came from a female donor with multiple sclerosis, enrolled in a pregnancy study.

The gene calls are TRBV15 and TRBJ2-1, with 12 bases aligning to TRBD2. CDR1 and CDR2 (germline): LNHNV, YYDKDF (reference sequence). This CDR3 has 15 residues. The ends lost 1 base at V and 10 bases at J; junction bases unmatched: 5. DNA of the CDR3: TGTGCCACCAGCAGAGGGGAGGGACTAGCGGGCGAGCAGTTCTTC. It specifies CATSRGEGLAGEQFF.

The DNA of the CDR3 is TGTGCCAGCTCACCAAGGGAGGGGTACACTGAAGCTTTCTTT. Amino acid sequence: CASSPREGYTEAFF. V gene TRBV18 combines with J gene TRBJ1-1; D is possibly TRBD1 (5 bases). V was pared by 2 bases and J by 3 bases, with 10 bases between. The CDR3 loop spans 14 amino acids. Germline loops: CDR1 KGHSH, CDR2 LQKENI.

The V call is TRBV2, the J call TRBJ2-2, with D possibly TRBD2 on 6 matching bases. CDR1 and CDR2 (germline): SNHLY, FYNNEI. Trimming stripped 9 bases from V and 8 bases from J, with 16 bases between. There are 13 residues in the CDR3. CDR3 DNA sequence: TGTGCCAGTATTCTGATGCGGGGTGGGGAGCTGTTTTTT. The encoded protein is CASILMRGGELFF. Drawing the rest from reference TRBV2 and TRBJ2-2, the complete variable domain is EPEVTQTPSHQVTQMGQEVILRCVPISNHLYFYWYRQILGQKVEFLVSFYNNEISEKSEIFDDQFSVERPDGSNFTLKIRSTKLEDSAMYFCASILMRGGELFFGEGSRLTVL.

The chain employs TRBV18 and TRBJ1-2, with D perhaps matching TRBD1 (5 bases). With 5 bases removed from V and 2 bases from J, the gap between germline ends came to 9 bases. The CDR3 is made up of 13 amino acids. CDR1 is KGHSH and CDR2 is LQKENI in the germline V gene. CDR3 bases: TGTGCCAGCTCAACGCAGGGAAACTATGGCTACACCTTC. Translating gives CASSTQGNYGYTF.

The chain recombines TRBV7-6 with TRBJ2-7, with TRBD1 identical over 7 bases. The CDR3 loop spans 12 amino acids. Trimming cost V 6 bases and J 6 bases; bases outside gene matches: 5. Germline CDR1 is SGHVS and CDR2 is FNYEAQ. CDR3 sequence (DNA): TGTGCCAGCAGTCAACCAGGGGGCGAGCAGTACTTC. Protein product: CASSQPGGEQYF.

The chain is built from TRBV5-6 and TRBJ2-7, with D tentatively TRBD2 (5 bases). Deletions cut 5 bases from V and 2 bases from J, with 11 bases between. Per germline, CDR1 SGHDT and CDR2 YYEEEE. CDR3 length equals 13 residues. CDR3 residues: CASSPTGTYEQYF. As DNA, the CDR3 is TGTGCCAGCAGTCCCACCGGGACCTACGAGCAGTACTTC.

The gene calls are TRBV19 and TRBJ2-1, with 7 bases lining up with TRBD1. J was trimmed by 0 bases and V by 6 bases; bases with no gene match: 2. Germline V gives CDR1 LNHDA, CDR2 SQIVND (reference sequence). The CDR3 covers 14 residues. The DNA for the CDR3 is TGTGCCAGTAGGACAGGGATCTCCTACAATGAGCAGTTCTTC. This sequence encodes CASRTGISYNEQFF.

This clone was found once. The chain carries TRBV5-6 and TRBJ2-3; the match to TRBD2 covers 8 bases. The J segment lost 1 base and the V segment lost 6 bases, leaving 7 bases of the junction unmatched. CDR3 length: 15 amino acids. Germline V gene data show CDR1 as SGHDT and CDR2 as YYEEEE. CDR3 residues: CASIGAGGRTDTQYF. The DNA of the CDR3 is TGTGCCAGCATCGGGGCGGGGGGCCGCACAGATACGCAGTATTTT.

J is TRBJ1-1 and V is TRBV7-9, with D unclear. This CDR3 has 13 residues. Germline CDR1 is SEHNR and CDR2 is FQNEAQ (reference sequence). Trimming took off 0 bases at V and 7 bases at J, with 9 bases between the two ends. The CDR3 reads CASSLARVLEAFF. Here the CDR3 DNA reads TGTGCCAGCAGCTTAGCGAGGGTCCTTGAAGCTTTCTTT. Full variable domain (rest looked up from reference TRBV7-9 and TRBJ1-1): DTGVSQNPRHKITKRGQNVTFRCDPISEHNRLYWYRQTLGQGPEFLTYFQNEAQLEKSRLLSDRFSAERPKGSFSTLEIQRTEQGDSAMYLCASSLARVLEAFFGQGTRLTVV.

The J gene is TRBJ2-7, the V gene TRBV6-5; 7 bases fit TRBD1. The CDR3 consists of 15 residues. V trimming: 5 bases; J trimming: 1 base; junction bases outside the gene matches: 8. The germline gives CDR1 MNHEY, CDR2 SVGAGI. For the CDR3, the DNA is TGTGCCAGCAGTCCCCACAGGGGAATTTCCTACGAGCAGTACTTC. Its protein product is CASSPHRGISYEQYF.

The rearrangement uses TRBV7-8 and TRBJ1-5, with a weak D call TRBD1 (6 bases). Germline CDR1 SGHVS, CDR2 FQNEAQ. V lost 6 bases, J lost 7 bases, and 16 bases lay in between. The CDR3 consists of 14 residues. For the CDR3, the DNA is TGTGCCAGCAGTTCACAGGGCCGAGGGCAGCCCCAGCATTTT. Translation gives CASSSQGRGQPQHF.

V usage is TRBV16 and J usage is TRBJ1-2; 8 nucleotides match TRBD1. The CDR3 length is 15 residues. Germline V gene sequence: CDR1 KGHSY, CDR2 FQNENV. Germline trimming cut 0 bases from V and 6 bases from J; bases unmatched to any gene: 6. As DNA, the CDR3 is TGTGCCAGCAGCCAATCCCCCGGACAGGGTGATGGCTACACCTTC. It encodes CASSQSPGQGDGYTF.

This clone ranks as medium-sized (0.01 to 0.1%). The rearrangement joins TRBV5-5 to TRBJ2-5; 10 nucleotides agree with TRBD2. Trimming at V came to 7 bases and at J to 2 bases, leaving 5 bases not matched to a gene. Germline assignment: CDR1 SGHKS and CDR2 YYEKEE (reference sequence). This CDR3 contains 14 residues. The CDR3 bases are TGTGCCAGCTGGAAGCGGGAGGGACAAGAGACCCAGTACTTC. This sequence encodes CASWKREGQETQYF.

This chain connects TRBV2 to TRBJ2-1; TRBD2 agrees at 9 bases. The J segment lost 2 bases and the V segment lost 0 bases, leaving 2 bases of the junction unmatched. The germline V gene has CDR1 SNHLY and CDR2 FYNNEI. This CDR3 is built from 16 residues. The CDR3, as DNA: TGTGCCAGCAGTGAAGCAAGCGGGGGGACCTACAATGAGCAGTTCTTC. This gives the protein CASSEASGGTYNEQFF.

The chain links TRBV7-2 to TRBJ1-1; 8 bases are a match to TRBD1. Germline assignment: CDR1 SGHTA and CDR2 FQGNSA. After removal of 5 bases from V and 7 bases from J, the junction contained 9 bases not matched to a gene. This CDR3 spans 14 amino acids. In DNA, the CDR3 is TGTGCCAGCAGCACCTCTGGACAGGGCGATGAAGCTTTCTTT. This sequence encodes CASSTSGQGDEAFF.

V and J are TRBV5-1 and TRBJ2-7, with D tentatively TRBD2 (6 bases). The CDR3 is made up of 12 amino acids. Between the trimmed V and J ends, which lost 7 bases and 2 bases, there was a span of 10 bases. In germline, CDR1 is SGHRS, CDR2 YFSETQ. The CDR3 DNA sequence: TGCGCCAGCGGGGGGACCGCCTACGAGCAGTACTTC. Translating it yields CASGGTAYEQYF.

CDR3 DNA: TGCGCCAGCACCCCGACGAGGGGAGACAGGGGCACAGCTTTCTTT. Its translation: CASTPTRGDRGTAFF. The rearrangement joins TRBV5-1 to TRBJ1-1; 8 bases are shared with TRBD1. Germline V gives CDR1 SGHRS, CDR2 YFSETQ. Losses at the gene ends were 6 bases for V and 10 bases for J; bases not matched to a gene: 17. The CDR3 loop spans 15 amino acids.

V gene TRBV5-4 combines with J gene TRBJ1-1, with a possible D match to TRBD1 (5 bases). Trimming removed 1 base at V and 1 base at J, with 17 bases between. CDR1 SGHNT and CDR2 YYREEE come from the germline V gene (reference sequence). The CDR3 loop spans 17 amino acids. The CDR3 DNA reads TGTGCCAGCAGCTTGAAGGTGTCAGGGATACCGAACACTGAAGCTTTCTTT. Protein sequence: CASSLKVSGIPNTEAFF.

The rearrangement links TRBV27 to TRBJ2-1; tentative D call: TRBD2 (6 bases). Trimming took 1 base from V and 10 from J, leaving 17 bases between them. In germline, CDR1 is MNHEY, CDR2 SMNVEV (reference sequence). The CDR3 consists of 15 residues. The CDR3: CASSLLGGFVKEQFF. Written as DNA, the CDR3 is TGTGCCAGCAGTTTATTGGGGGGATTTGTGAAGGAGCAGTTCTTC.

The chain employs TRBV5-1 and TRBJ1-1; no clear D gene. V lost 4 bases and J lost 2, with 12 bases in between. The CDR3 totals 14 residues. Germline CDR1 reads SGHRS; CDR2 reads YFSETQ. CDR3 region: CASSPGSSNTEAFF. The CDR3 nucleotides are TGCGCCAGCAGCCCTGGGAGCAGCAACACTGAAGCTTTCTTT. The variable domain in full, with the rest retrieved from reference TRBV5-1 and TRBJ1-1, is KAGVTQTPRYLIKTRGQQVTLSCSPISGHRSVSWYQQTPGQGLQFLFEYFSETQRNKGNFPGRFSGRQFSNSRSEMNVSTLELGDSALYLCASSPGSSNTEAFFGQGTRLTVV.

V is TRBV9 and J is TRBJ2-3, with 8 nucleotides matching TRBD2. V gave up 0 bases and J gave up 0 bases; unmatched junction bases: 6. Germline V CDR1 and CDR2: SGDLS, YYNGEE. This CDR3 is 17 amino acids long. The CDR3, as DNA: TGTGCCAGCAGCGTAGTGTCAAGCGGGGGTAGCACAGATACGCAGTATTTT. Translated, it gives CASSVVSSGGSTDTQYF.